This T cell receptor (beta chain) was profiled in a study of graft-versus-host responses after intestinal transplantation. Study-wide context: Multivisceral, liver-intestinal, or isolated intestinal grafts were transplanted into recipients.

Study conclusions and caveats: Association was observed between peak circulating GvH clone levels and early post-transplant HvG declines.

CDR1 LGHNA and CDR2 YSLEER come from the germline V gene. Germline trimming cut 4 bases from V and 4 bases from J; bases unmatched to any gene: 6. The CDR3 covers 15 residues. As to this clone: The antigen is undetermined.

Assay used: immunoSEQ multiplex PCR; TCRdb lists only in-frame clones, some missing. The table shows tens of thousands of clones, with about 94% occurring only once. The clonotype comes from a human donor who was the organ donor for an intestinal transplant. The sample in question was unstimulated CD4+ T cells sorted from spleen or lymph node cells, obtained before transplant. The J gene is TRBJ2-3, the V gene TRBV4-3, with 9 bases fitting TRBD1. CDR3 nucleotide sequence: TGCGCCAGCAGCCTAACGGGACAGGGAGCAGATACGCAGTATTTT. This gives the protein CASSLTGQGADTQYF.